A selection of T cell receptor beta chains follows, all from one sample in a study of cytomegalovirus exposure and HLA in healthy donors. Assay: immunoSEQ multiplex PCR; the TCRdb copy retains only in-frame clones and omits some. The sample has 150,000 to 200,000 clones, approximately 88% seen once. The sequencing sample was made of PBMCs. All receptors derive from a boy aged 2 to 10 in good health and CMV-seronegative. Each CDR3 is given with its conserved first and last residue. A D gene is named only where the DNA matches it firmly. Size tells how often a clone was seen (once, few, many) or the class of an expanded clone, and some rows leave it out.

V gene: TRBV6-5
J gene: TRBJ2-1
clone size: .
D gene: .
CDR3 protein: CASSPNSDSYNEQFF
CDR3 DNA: TGTGCCAGCAGCCCCAACAGTGACTCCTACAATGAGCAGTTCTTC

V gene: TRBV5-4
J gene: TRBJ1-1
clone size: .
D gene: .
CDR3 protein: CASRKEAVPNTEAFF
CDR3 DNA: TGTGCCAGCAGAAAGGAGGCGGTTCCAAACACTGAAGCTTTCTTT

V gene: TRBV19
J gene: TRBJ2-3
clone size: .
D gene: TRBD2
CDR3 protein: CASSILPGGRRDTQYF
CDR3 DNA: TGTGCCAGTAGTATCCTTCCGGGAGGGCGCAGGGATACGCAGTATTTT

V gene: TRBV7-9
J gene: TRBJ1-1
clone size: .
D gene: .
CDR3 protein: CASSPRRSAAPEAFF
CDR3 DNA: TGTGCCAGCAGCCCCCGTCGTTCGGCGGCACCTGAAGCTTTCTTT

V gene: TRBV5-1
J gene: TRBJ2-5
clone size: .
D gene: .
CDR3 protein: CASSLDAQLQETQYF
CDR3 DNA: TGCGCCAGCAGCTTGGACGCCCAACTCCAAGAGACCCAGTACTTC

V gene: TRBV6-5
J gene: TRBJ2-5
clone size: .
D gene: .
CDR3 protein: CASSPRDAQETQYF
CDR3 DNA: TGTGCCAGCAGCCCTAGAGACGCCCAAGAGACCCAGTACTTC

V gene: TRBV4-3
J gene: TRBJ1-2
clone size: .
D gene: .
CDR3 protein: CASSQDVGGRNYGYTF
CDR3 DNA: TGCGCCAGCAGCCAAGATGTTGGGGGGAGGAACTATGGCTACACCTTC

V gene: TRBV19
J gene: TRBJ1-5
clone size: few
D gene: TRBD1
CDR3 protein: CASSLTGRGAGQPQHF
CDR3 DNA: TGTGCCAGTAGCCTGACAGGGAGAGGAGCCGGTCAGCCCCAGCATTTT

V gene: TRBV9
J gene: TRBJ2-6
clone size: few
D gene: .
CDR3 protein: CASSVDQGGAGANVLTF
CDR3 DNA: TGTGCCAGCAGCGTAGATCAGGGTGGGGCTGGGGCCAACGTCCTGACTTTC

V gene: TRBV5-1
J gene: TRBJ1-3
clone size: once
D gene: TRBD1
CDR3 protein: CASGPGGGNTIYF
CDR3 DNA: TGCGCCAGCGGACCAGGGGGTGGAAACACCATATATTTT

V gene: TRBV7-9
J gene: TRBJ2-1
clone size: .
D gene: TRBD2
CDR3 protein: CASSRSGGVYNEQFF
CDR3 DNA: TGTGCCAGCAGCCGTAGCGGGGGGGTCTACAATGAGCAGTTCTTC

V gene: TRBV9
J gene: TRBJ2-2
clone size: .
D gene: .
CDR3 protein: CASSDTTSTGELFF
CDR3 DNA: TGTGCCAGCAGTGATACTACTTCGACCGGGGAGCTGTTTTTT

V gene: TRBV4-1
J gene: TRBJ1-5
clone size: .
D gene: .
CDR3 protein: CASSQSEGSNQPQHF
CDR3 DNA: TGCGCCAGCAGCCAGTCCGAGGGAAGCAATCAGCCCCAGCATTTT

V gene: TRBV27
J gene: TRBJ2-7
clone size: few
D gene: .
CDR3 protein: CASSLRGRLHEQYF
CDR3 DNA: TGTGCCAGCAGTTTAAGAGGGCGGCTCCACGAGCAGTACTTC

V gene: TRBV20-1
J gene: TRBJ2-4
clone size: .
D gene: .
CDR3 protein: CSAAPGNIQYF
CDR3 DNA: TGCAGTGCGGCCCCGGGGAACATTCAGTACTTC

V gene: TRBV6-5
J gene: TRBJ1-2
clone size: .
D gene: .
CDR3 protein: CASSYSQGGGYTF
CDR3 DNA: TGTGCCAGCAGTTACTCGCAGGGAGGTGGCTACACCTTC

V gene: TRBV15
J gene: TRBJ1-4
clone size: .
D gene: .
CDR3 protein: CATSREEGLSEKLFF
CDR3 DNA: TGTGCCACCAGCAGAGAGGAGGGACTGAGTGAAAAACTGTTTTTT

V gene: TRBV6-1
J gene: TRBJ1-1
clone size: few
D gene: .
CDR3 protein: CASRLHLNTEAFF
CDR3 DNA: TGTGCCAGCAGATTACATTTGAACACTGAAGCTTTCTTT

V gene: TRBV7-8
J gene: TRBJ2-3
clone size: .
D gene: TRBD2
CDR3 protein: CASSPVRLAGGDTQYF
CDR3 DNA: TGTGCCAGCAGCCCCGTTAGACTAGCGGGGGGGGATACGCAGTATTTT

V gene: TRBV27
J gene: TRBJ1-6
clone size: .
D gene: TRBD1
CDR3 protein: CASSLYGHGTGSSYNSPLHF
CDR3 DNA: TGTGCCAGCAGTTTATACGGTCACGGGACAGGTTCCTCCTATAATTCACCCCTCCACTTT

V gene: TRBV19
J gene: TRBJ1-2
clone size: few
D gene: .
CDR3 protein: CASTRGQTHTYGYTF
CDR3 DNA: TGTGCCAGTACTAGGGGACAAACCCATACCTATGGCTACACCTTC

V gene: TRBV6-4
J gene: TRBJ2-2
clone size: few
D gene: .
CDR3 protein: CASSDRGTGELFF
CDR3 DNA: TGTGCCAGCAGTGACCGGGGGACCGGGGAGCTGTTTTTT

V gene: TRBV6-1
J gene: TRBJ2-2
clone size: once
D gene: TRBD1
CDR3 protein: CASSASPGQGLGGELFF
CDR3 DNA: TGTGCCAGCAGTGCATCCCCGGGACAGGGGTTAGGCGGGGAGCTGTTTTTT

V gene: TRBV6-6
J gene: TRBJ2-7
clone size: .
D gene: .
CDR3 protein: CASSYSSNYEQYF
CDR3 DNA: TGTGCCAGCAGTTACTCGAGTAACTACGAGCAGTACTTC

V gene: TRBV19
J gene: TRBJ1-1
clone size: once
D gene: .
CDR3 protein: CASSIGQIMNTEAFF
CDR3 DNA: TGTGCCAGTAGTATAGGACAGATTATGAACACTGAAGCTTTCTTT

V gene: TRBV9
J gene: TRBJ2-7
clone size: .
D gene: TRBD2
CDR3 protein: CASSGPGLAGEQYF
CDR3 DNA: TGTGCCAGCAGCGGGCCGGGACTAGCTGGCGAGCAGTACTTC

V gene: TRBV30
J gene: TRBJ2-7
clone size: .
D gene: .
CDR3 protein: CAWQPMTNSYEQYF
CDR3 DNA: TGTGCCTGGCAGCCTATGACTAACTCCTACGAGCAGTACTTC

V gene: TRBV6-1
J gene: TRBJ1-1
clone size: .
D gene: .
CDR3 protein: CASSRQARTEAFF
CDR3 DNA: TGTGCCAGCAGTCGACAGGCCCGTACTGAAGCTTTCTTT

V gene: TRBV2
J gene: TRBJ2-6
clone size: .
D gene: .
CDR3 protein: CASLSGANVLTF
CDR3 DNA: TGTGCCAGCCTTTCTGGGGCCAACGTCCTGACTTTC

V gene: TRBV19
J gene: TRBJ2-5
clone size: .
D gene: .
CDR3 protein: CASSIRPGQETQYF
CDR3 DNA: TGTGCCAGTAGTATTCGGCCGGGCCAAGAGACCCAGTACTTC

V gene: TRBV19
J gene: TRBJ1-6
clone size: .
D gene: .
CDR3 protein: CASSMPSGNYNSPLHF
CDR3 DNA: TGTGCCAGTAGTATGCCTTCAGGGAACTATAATTCACCCCTCCACTTT

V gene: TRBV10-2
J gene: TRBJ1-2
clone size: .
D gene: .
CDR3 protein: CASSAYTRVTVGSGYTF
CDR3 DNA: TGCGCCAGCAGTGCCTATACCCGGGTCACCGTAGGATCTGGCTACACCTTC

V gene: TRBV7-8
J gene: TRBJ2-7
clone size: .
D gene: .
CDR3 protein: CASSPSGGSGYEQYF
CDR3 DNA: TGTGCCAGCAGCCCATCAGGGGGTAGCGGCTACGAGCAGTACTTC

V gene: TRBV11-3
J gene: TRBJ2-3
clone size: .
D gene: .
CDR3 protein: CASSLDGQASTDTQYF
CDR3 DNA: TGTGCCAGCAGCTTAGACGGCCAGGCGAGCACAGATACGCAGTATTTT

V gene: TRBV7-2
J gene: TRBJ2-2
clone size: .
D gene: .
CDR3 protein: CASSLVSQTNTGELFF
CDR3 DNA: TGTGCCAGCAGCTTAGTTTCGCAGACGAACACCGGGGAGCTGTTTTTT

V gene: TRBV5-1
J gene: TRBJ1-1
clone size: .
D gene: .
CDR3 protein: CASSLETDNTEAFF
CDR3 DNA: TGCGCCAGCAGCTTGGAGACAGATAACACTGAAGCTTTCTTT

V gene: TRBV7-9
J gene: TRBJ1-1
clone size: .
D gene: .
CDR3 protein: CASSLVGSPTGKTEAFF
CDR3 DNA: TGTGCCAGCAGCTTAGTAGGTTCCCCGACAGGAAAGACTGAAGCTTTCTTT

V gene: TRBV2
J gene: TRBJ2-5
clone size: .
D gene: .
CDR3 protein: CASRISQETQYF
CDR3 DNA: TGTGCCAGCAGGATTAGCCAAGAGACCCAGTACTTC

V gene: TRBV11-3
J gene: TRBJ2-3
clone size: .
D gene: TRBD2
CDR3 protein: CASSRGTSGLTDTQYF
CDR3 DNA: TGTGCCAGCAGCAGGGGGACTAGCGGGCTCACAGATACGCAGTATTTT

V gene: TRBV29-1
J gene: TRBJ1-3
clone size: .
D gene: TRBD1
CDR3 protein: CSVEEVQGVGSGNTIYF
CDR3 DNA: TGCAGCGTTGAGGAGGTACAGGGGGTAGGATCCGGAAACACCATATATTTT

V gene: TRBV5-1
J gene: TRBJ2-1
clone size: .
D gene: .
CDR3 protein: CASYGSGLSSYNEQFF
CDR3 DNA: TGCGCCAGCTACGGTAGCGGACTTAGCTCCTACAATGAGCAGTTCTTC

V gene: TRBV19
J gene: TRBJ2-3
clone size: .
D gene: TRBD2
CDR3 protein: CASSMTLAGGGDTQYF
CDR3 DNA: TGTGCCAGTAGTATGACCTTAGCGGGAGGGGGTGATACGCAGTATTTT

V gene: TRBV11-2
J gene: TRBJ2-7
clone size: .
D gene: TRBD2
CDR3 protein: CASSRRLAGYSYEQYF
CDR3 DNA: TGTGCCAGCAGCCGCCGACTAGCGGGGTACTCCTACGAGCAGTACTTC

V gene: TRBV19
J gene: TRBJ1-2
clone size: .
D gene: .
CDR3 protein: CASSIDHSAVYTF
CDR3 DNA: TGTGCCAGTAGTATAGACCACAGTGCAGTTTACACCTTC

V gene: TRBV9
J gene: TRBJ2-1
clone size: once
D gene: TRBD2
CDR3 protein: CASSPGLAGNEQFF
CDR3 DNA: TGTGCCAGCAGCCCCGGACTAGCTGGGAATGAGCAGTTCTTC

V gene: TRBV7-2
J gene: TRBJ2-3
clone size: .
D gene: TRBD2
CDR3 protein: CASSLESGLVGDTQYF
CDR3 DNA: TGTGCCAGCAGCTTAGAGTCGGGACTAGTAGGAGATACGCAGTATTTT

V gene: TRBV4-3
J gene: TRBJ2-1
clone size: .
D gene: TRBD2
CDR3 protein: CASSQVLAKDEQFF
CDR3 DNA: TGCGCCAGCAGCCAGGTACTAGCGAAAGATGAGCAGTTCTTC

V gene: TRBV11-2
J gene: TRBJ2-2
clone size: .
D gene: .
CDR3 protein: CASSRSGGSGTGELFF
CDR3 DNA: TGTGCCAGCAGCCGCTCCGGGGGATCGGGGACCGGGGAGCTGTTTTTT

V gene: TRBV6-5
J gene: TRBJ1-1
clone size: .
D gene: .
CDR3 protein: CASSYGVEGHTEAFF
CDR3 DNA: TGTGCCAGCAGTTACGGGGTGGAGGGCCACACTGAAGCTTTCTTT

V gene: TRBV30
J gene: TRBJ1-3
clone size: few
D gene: TRBD1
CDR3 protein: CAWSRDSGSGNTIYF
CDR3 DNA: TGTGCCTGGAGCCGGGACAGCGGCTCTGGAAACACCATATATTTT